This T cell receptor beta chain was captured in a study of blood T cell repertoires in COVID-19. Only in-frame clones appear in the TCRdb table, and some are missing; sequencing was by immunoSEQ multiplex PCR. The table includes about 100,000 clones, 80% detected once. Trimming cost V 2 bases and J 5 bases, with 6 bases left between them. The germline V gene has CDR1 SNHLY and CDR2 FYNNEI. The CDR3 runs 12 residues. In its sample, this clone was seen a few times. The chain has TRBV2 and TRBJ1-2, with unresolved D. Source material: peripheral blood. The source is a man aged 70-80 years with active or convalescent COVID-19. The CDR3 reads CASSEQSYGYTF. The CDR3 coding sequence is TGTGCCAGCAGTGAACAGTCATATGGCTACACCTTC.